This TCR beta chain originates from a study of blood T cell repertoires in COVID-19. Looking at the study overall: Acute and convalescent COVID-19 samples came from the United States, Italy and Spain. In each case, the material was cDNA or gDNA derived from T cells, B-cell-depleted T cells, or PBMCs.

Under the authors' procedure: Using reference gene primer amplification, nucleated cell counts were estimated. Generated by immunoSEQ multiplex PCR, the TCRdb table keeps only in-frame clones and is missing some. The D gene and trimming were derived from the DNA, and the V and J assignments and clone size from that table. The sample yields a few hundred thousand clones, 86% seen once. This clone has more than one count but fewer than ten. Those enrolled in Seattle joined during active infection and were followed longitudinally afterward. Looked up from germline, CDR1 is MRHNA and CDR2 is SNTAGT. V shed 5 bases and J 0 bases; nucleotides not matched to a gene: 6. The CDR3 has 17 amino acids.

The chain recombines TRBV6-4 with TRBJ2-2; 10 positions agree with TRBD2. The clonotype was recovered from a woman in her sixties or seventies with COVID-19, enrolled during active disease. Sequencing used peripheral blood. CDR3 region: CASSPSSGGANTGELFF. CDR3 DNA sequence: TGTGCCAGCAGTCCTTCTAGCGGGGGCGCGAACACCGGGGAGCTGTTTTTT.